What follows are 26 T cell receptor beta chains derived from one specimen sequenced in a study of blood T cell repertoires in COVID-19. Repertoires were generated with immunoSEQ multiplex PCR, while TCRdb's copy carries only in-frame clones and drops some. Of about 190,000 clones listed, approximately 86% are singletons. The specimen sequenced was peripheral blood. These receptors all come from a man aged 30-40 years with acute or convalescent COVID-19.

This CDR3 reads CASSTPRRYTVTGELFF. For the CDR3, the DNA is TGTGCCAGTAGTACCCCGAGGCGGTATACGGTTACCGGGGAGCTGTTTTTT. V and J are TRBV19 and TRBJ2-2; no definite D call. Trimming shortened V by 4 bases and J by 5 bases, and 20 bases separated the two germline ends. The germline CDR1 and CDR2 sequences are LNHDA and SQIVND (reference sequence). This CDR3 region has 17 residues. Together with reference TRBV19 and TRBJ2-2, the CDR3 gives the full variable domain: DGGITQSPKYLFRKEGQNVTLSCEQNLNHDAMYWYRQDPGQGLRLIYYSQIVNDFQKGDIAEGYSVSREKKESFPLTVTSAQKNPTAFYLCASSTPRRYTVTGELFFGEGSRLTVL.

The chain links TRBV10-2 to TRBJ1-1; no definite D call. With 3 bases removed from V and 6 bases from J, the gap between germline ends came to 20 bases. The germline gives CDR1 WSHSY, CDR2 SAAADI. This CDR3 contains 16 residues. The CDR3 DNA reads as TGCGCCAGCAGTGAACCCCCCTTCACCCGCACGGCTGAAGCTTTCTTT. Amino acid sequence: CASSEPPFTRTAEAFF.

CDR3 coding DNA: TGTGCCAGCAGCTTAAGCTTTCGCGCCGGGGAGCTGTTTTTT. As protein: CASSLSFRAGELFF. This chain uses TRBV7-3 with TRBJ2-2; the D is unclear. The CDR3 totals 14 residues. Trimming left V 1 base short and J 6 bases short, with 9 bases between. CDR1 is SGHTA and CDR2 is FQGTGA in the germline V gene.

V is TRBV6-5 and J is TRBJ2-5; 7 bases map to TRBD1. In germline, CDR1 is MNHEY, CDR2 SVGAGI. The CDR3 contains 15 residues. Trimming removed 4 bases from V and 2 bases from J; junction bases left unmatched: 7. The CDR3 nucleotides read TGTGCCAGCAGTTCGCTGGACAGGTTGCAAGAGACCCAGTACTTC. Its protein product is CASSSLDRLQETQYF.

This chain connects TRBV9 to TRBJ2-3; tentative D call: TRBD2 (6 bases). The CDR3 is 14 amino acids. Germline CDR1 reads SGDLS; CDR2 reads YYNGEE. The V end was cut by 0 bases, the J end by 1 base, with 6 bases between. In DNA, the CDR3 is TGTGCCAGCAGCGTAGCTAGCGGCACAGATACGCAGTATTTT. Encoded protein: CASSVASGTDTQYF.

The chain combines TRBV30 with TRBJ1-3; D gene unclear. Looked up from germline, CDR1 is GTSNPN and CDR2 is SVGIG (reference sequence). The CDR3 consists of 14 residues. V dropped 2 bases and J dropped 4 bases, with 12 bases sitting between them. The CDR3 nucleotides are TGTGCCTGGAGTTTCGGGTTGTCGGGAAACACCATATATTTT. It translates to CAWSFGLSGNTIYF.

This clone occurred a few times. V gene TRBV5-4 combines with J gene TRBJ2-5; a possible D gene is TRBD2 (6 bases). The germline V gene encodes CDR1 SGHNT and CDR2 YYREEE (reference sequence). The CDR3 loop spans 15 amino acids. V was shortened by 0 bases and J by 4 bases, with 13 bases between the two germline ends. CDR3 residues: CASSLANRDSETQYF. The CDR3 DNA sequence: TGTGCCAGCAGCTTGGCCAACCGGGACTCAGAGACCCAGTACTTC.

This clone was found once. The chain carries TRBV5-4 and TRBJ2-2; D may be TRBD1 (5 bases). Per the germline V gene, CDR1 is SGHNT and CDR2 is YYREEE (reference sequence). The CDR3 is made up of 15 amino acids. The V gene lost 0 bases and the J gene lost 5 bases, with 11 bases spanning the gap. The CDR3 DNA reads as TGTGCCAGCAGCTTGGCCGCAGGGAAGACCGGGGAGCTGTTTTTT. This sequence encodes CASSLAAGKTGELFF.

The CDR3 sequence is CASSLDFGGELFF. CDR3 DNA sequence: TGCGCCAGCAGCTTGGACTTCGGGGGGGAGCTGTTTTTT. The gene calls are TRBV5-1 and TRBJ2-2; D is uncertain. CDR1 SGHRS and CDR2 YFSETQ come from the germline V gene. CDR3 length: 13 amino acids. V was clipped by 0 bases and J by 8 bases, with 8 bases between them. Filled out from reference TRBV5-1 and TRBJ2-2, the complete variable domain reads KAGVTQTPRYLIKTRGQQVTLSCSPISGHRSVSWYQQTPGQGLQFLFEYFSETQRNKGNFPGRFSGRQFSNSRSEMNVSTLELGDSALYLCASSLDFGGELFFGEGSRLTVL.

The chain carries TRBV6-6 and TRBJ2-1; TRBD2 is a possible D gene (6 bases). This CDR3 is built from 14 residues. Germline CDR1 reads MNHNY; CDR2 reads SVGAGI (reference sequence). Trimming cost V 11 bases and J 5 bases, with 19 bases left between them. CDR3 DNA: TGTGCCGCGACAGACGGGACTGGGAACAATGAGCAGTTCTTC. Protein: CAATDGTGNNEQFF.

In DNA, the CDR3 is TGTGCCTGGAGTCGGGGACAGGGGGCTGTAGAGACCCAGTACTTC. As protein: CAWSRGQGAVETQYF. The gene calls are TRBV30 and TRBJ2-5; 12 bases match TRBD1. After removal of 2 bases from V and 4 bases from J, the junction contained 5 bases not matched to a gene. CDR1 and CDR2 from the germline V gene are GTSNPN and SVGIG (reference sequence). The CDR3 is 15 amino acids.

This chain links TRBV28 with TRBJ1-1; TRBD1 matches at 8 bases. Looked up from germline, CDR1 is MDHEN and CDR2 is SYDVKM. The CDR3 is 14 residues long. V lost 5 bases, J lost 3 bases, and 5 bases stayed unmatched. CDR3 amino acids: CASSIQGADTEAFF. For the CDR3, the DNA is TGTGCCAGCAGTATCCAGGGGGCAGACACTGAAGCTTTCTTT.

V usage is TRBV28 and J usage is TRBJ2-7; TRBD2 aligns across 7 bases. Trimming removed 3 bases from V and 5 bases from J; junction bases left unmatched: 19. The CDR3 has 18 amino acids. CDR1 is MDHEN, CDR2 SYDVKM, per germline. CDR3 amino acids: CASSLPREIQRHPDEQYF. DNA of the CDR3: TGTGCCAGCAGTTTGCCGCGGGAGATCCAGCGGCATCCGGACGAGCAGTACTTC.

The V call is TRBV6-1, the J call TRBJ1-2; a possible D gene is TRBD1 (5 bases). There are 14 residues in the CDR3. V lost 3 bases, J lost 7 bases, and 15 bases lay in between. CDR1 is MNHNS, CDR2 SASEGT, per germline. The CDR3 bases are TGTGCCAGCAGTGAGGCCGGGGGGTTAGGTGGCTACACCTTC. Amino acids: CASSEAGGLGGYTF.

This rearrangement joins TRBV5-1 to TRBJ2-3, with 10 nucleotides matching TRBD2. J gave up 4 bases and V 1 base, and 9 bases lay outside the gene matches. This CDR3 has 17 amino acids. Germline CDR1 is SGHRS and CDR2 is YFSETQ. The CDR3 DNA sequence: TGCGCCAGCAGCTTGTACCCTAGCGGGAGCTCGGCAGATACGCAGTATTTT. Translating gives CASSLYPSGSSADTQYF.

This CDR3 reads CASSHGTGEINNEQFF. The CDR3 DNA sequence: TGTGCCAGCAGCCATGGGACAGGGGAGATTAACAATGAGCAGTTCTTC. The V and J genes are TRBV11-1 and TRBJ2-1; 10 bases match TRBD1. V was pared by 5 bases and J by 5 bases, with 9 bases of the junction left unmatched. The CDR3 runs 16 residues. Germline-derived CDR1 and CDR2 are SGHAT and FQDESV (reference sequence).

This chain uses TRBV10-3 with TRBJ1-1; 7 bases align to TRBD1. CDR1 ENHRY and CDR2 SYGVKD come from the germline V gene. Trimming at V came to 4 bases and at J to 1 base, leaving 15 bases not matched to a gene. The CDR3 totals 18 residues. In DNA, the CDR3 is TGTGCCATCAGTGGCCCGTCGACAGGGCGTAATGGGAACACTGAAGCTTTCTTT. Its translation: CAISGPSTGRNGNTEAFF.

The rearrangement joins TRBV30 to TRBJ1-6; D is undetermined. The CDR3 has 13 residues. V was clipped by 4 bases and J by 4 bases, with 8 bases between them. Germline CDR1 reads GTSNPN; CDR2 reads SVGIG (reference sequence). The chain's CDR3 is CAWTETYNSPLHF. The CDR3 nucleotides are TGTGCCTGGACAGAGACATATAATTCACCCCTCCACTTT.

The chain recombines TRBV29-1 with TRBJ2-1; 12 nucleotides align to TRBD2. With V trimmed by 2 bases and J by 9 bases, 17 bases remained unmatched. Germline assignment: CDR1 SQVTM and CDR2 ANQGSEA. The CDR3 runs to 18 residues. The DNA of the CDR3 is TGCAGCGTTGAAAGGCCGATGGAGTCGACTAGCGGGGGTGTTGAGCAGTTCTTC. It specifies CSVERPMESTSGGVEQFF.

The CDR3 reads CASSEGILAGGYEQYF. CDR3 nucleotide sequence: TGTGCCAGCAGTGAAGGGATACTAGCGGGAGGTTACGAGCAGTACTTC. The gene calls are TRBV6-1 and TRBJ2-7; 12 bases fit TRBD2. The ends lost 1 base at V and 4 bases at J; junction bases unmatched: 5. CDR3 length: 16 residues. Germline values: CDR1 MNHNS, CDR2 SASEGT.

V gene TRBV28 combines with J gene TRBJ2-3; 10 nucleotides align to TRBD2. V gave up 1 base and J gave up 3 bases; unmatched junction bases: 4. Germline V gene data show CDR1 as MDHEN and CDR2 as SYDVKM. The CDR3 loop spans 16 amino acids. CDR3 nucleotides: TGTGCCAGCAGTTTATCTAGCGGGAGTTTGACAGATACGCAGTATTTT. Translating gives CASSLSSGSLTDTQYF.

The rearrangement uses TRBV27 and TRBJ2-1, with D perhaps matching TRBD2 (5 bases). The V and J ends lost 5 bases and 3 bases respectively, with 14 bases between them. The CDR3 covers 15 residues. Per the germline V gene, CDR1 is MNHEY and CDR2 is SMNVEV (reference sequence). The CDR3: CASSPRLARYNEQFF. CDR3 nucleotide sequence: TGTGCCAGCAGTCCCCGGCTAGCTCGCTACAATGAGCAGTTCTTC.

The chain joins TRBV3-1 (or the pseudogene TRBV3-2) to TRBJ2-7, with D possibly TRBD2 on 6 matching bases. Trimming took off 4 bases at V and 4 bases at J, with 20 bases between the two ends. The CDR3 spans 16 residues. CDR1 is LGHDT and CDR2 is YNNKEL in the germline V gene (reference sequence). The DNA of the CDR3 is TGTGCCAGCAGCCGGACCGGGGGACTCCGCTTTTACGAGCAGTACTTC. Translation gives CASSRTGGLRFYEQYF.

This rearrangement joins TRBV28 to TRBJ2-2, with TRBD2 matching 12 bases. Germline V gives CDR1 MDHEN, CDR2 SYDVKM. The CDR3 has 16 residues. With 2 bases clipped from V and 4 bases from J, the junction kept 2 bases outside the gene matches. CDR3 sequence reads: CASSLLAGGLTGELFF. The CDR3 DNA reads as TGTGCCAGCAGTTTACTAGCGGGGGGGCTCACCGGGGAGCTGTTTTTT.

The rearrangement joins TRBV19 to TRBJ1-1; 8 nucleotides match TRBD1. CDR3 length equals 13 residues. Germline-derived CDR1 and CDR2 are LNHDA and SQIVND (reference sequence). The trim removed 7 bases at V and 4 bases at J, leaving 5 bases unmatched. The CDR3: CASKTGEGTEAFF. CDR3 DNA sequence: TGTGCCAGTAAGACAGGGGAAGGCACTGAAGCTTTCTTT.

The CDR3 protein is CASLISGASPLHF. As DNA, the CDR3 is TGTGCCAGCCTAATCTCAGGGGCTTCACCCCTCCACTTT. This chain joins TRBV6-5 and TRBJ1-6, with D possibly being TRBD1 (6 bases). Germline V lookup: CDR1 MNHEY, CDR2 SVGAGI. Trimming pared 8 bases from V and 9 bases from J, leaving 14 bases between. The CDR3 is 13 residues long.